These 15 T cell receptor beta chains share one sample of origin, sequenced in a study of blood T cells in healthy people across ages (dated by TCRdb to the mid-2010s). The library was built by means of 5' RACE. The instrument was an Illumina HiSeq 2500. A second PCR of roughly 6 to 12 cycles was performed with a sample-barcoded 5' primer and a J-beta primer mix. TCRdb reran the public reads through fastp at Q25 and MiXCR, keeping productive beta chains. Rows with one shared CDR3 protein collapse into an entry with the most common genes and DNA. Present in this sample are some 790,000 distinct CDR3 sequences, 29% of which were seen just once. The ten biggest clones cover roughly 17% of the sample. Specimen: blood. The receptors shown here come from a woman of 80 years or more in good health.

V usage is TRBV19 and J usage is TRBJ2-7; tentative D call: TRBD1 (5 bases). CDR1 is LNHDA and CDR2 is SQIVND in the germline V gene (reference sequence). The CDR3 has 16 amino acids. The V end was cut by 3 bases, the J end by 7 bases, with 22 bases between. CDR3 loop: CASSIMPRQPHNEQYF. For the CDR3, the DNA is TGTGCCAGTAGTATTATGCCGAGACAGCCTCACAATGAGCAGTACTTC.

This clonotype showed up many times. The gene calls are TRBV6-6 and TRBJ1-2, with 10 positions matching TRBD1. This CDR3 spans 14 amino acids. The J segment lost 4 bases and the V segment lost 6 bases, leaving 5 bases of the junction unmatched. CDR1 is MNHNY, CDR2 SVGAGI, per germline (reference sequence). The CDR3: CASRGTGALYGYTF. The CDR3 nucleotides are TGTGCCAGCAGGGGGACAGGGGCCCTCTATGGCTACACCTTC.

This clonotype was seen many times. The V and J genes are TRBV12-3 or TRBV12-4 and TRBJ1-6, with 12 bases identical to TRBD1. This CDR3 is 15 amino acids long. Trimming removed 5 bases from V and 8 bases from J; junction bases left unmatched: 4. The DNA of the CDR3 is TGTGCCAGCAGTAGGGGGACAGGGGGCGATTCACCCCTCCACTTT. Translating it yields CASSRGTGGDSPLHF.

This clonotype was seen ten or more times. A much bigger clone sits one base away, suggesting this may be a read error. This rearrangement joins TRBV6-1 to TRBJ2-5; 13 nucleotides agree with TRBD2. The CDR3 sequence is 17 residues long. Germline values: CDR1 MNHNS, CDR2 SASEGT. The junction had 8 bases not matched to a gene; V was cut back by 4 bases and J by 3 bases. The CDR3 loop reads CASSAPRGLAGEETQYF. DNA of the CDR3: TGTGCCAGCAGTGCACCCAGAGGACTAGCGGGAGAAGAGACCCAGTACTTC.

This clonotype has a count of ten or more. V is TRBV7-6 and J is TRBJ1-6; 7 positions agree with TRBD1. CDR1 SGHVS and CDR2 FNYEAQ come from the germline V gene. Losses at the gene ends were 3 bases for V and 6 bases for J; bases not matched to a gene: 5. The CDR3 sequence is 15 residues long. CDR3 sequence: CASSFSGQSNSPLHF. In DNA form, the CDR3 reads TGTGCCAGCAGCTTTTCGGGACAGTCTAATTCACCCCTCCACTTT.

This clonotype was seen ten or more times. The chain couples TRBV7-2 to TRBJ1-4; tentative D call: TRBD1 (6 bases). CDR1 and CDR2 from the germline V gene are SGHTA and FQGNSA. V dropped 5 bases and J dropped 3 bases, with 10 bases sitting between them. The CDR3 is 14 amino acids. The CDR3 here is CASSLDSPNEKLFF. The DNA for the CDR3 is TGTGCCAGCAGCCTGGACAGTCCTAATGAAAAACTGTTTTTT.

The sample holds many counts of this clonotype. The rearrangement links TRBV6-2 or TRBV6-3 to TRBJ1-2; no reliable D call. The CDR3 is made up of 13 amino acids. The germline V gene has CDR1 MNHEY and CDR2 SVGEGT. V was pared by 2 bases and J by 0 bases, with 4 bases between. The chain's CDR3 is CASSYRPNYGYTF. CDR3 bases: TGTGCCAGCAGTTACAGGCCTAACTATGGCTACACCTTC.

In this sample, this clonotype turned up many times. The chain employs TRBV6-2 or TRBV6-3 and TRBJ1-2; no firm D call. V shed 7 bases and J shed 0 bases, with 15 bases lying between them. Per the germline V gene, CDR1 is MNHEY and CDR2 is SVGEGT. CDR3 length: 15 amino acids. In DNA, the CDR3 is TGTGCCAGCACTTTTGCGACGGTTCCTAACTATGGCTACACCTTC. It yields the protein CASTFATVPNYGYTF.

This clonotype was seen many times. The chain links TRBV10-3 to TRBJ2-7; a possible D gene is TRBD2 (5 bases). Germline V CDR1 and CDR2: ENHRY, SYGVKD. CDR3 length: 15 amino acids. V was cut by 6 bases and J by 0 bases, with 15 bases left in between. The CDR3 loop is CAISDTTRNSYEQYF. DNA for the CDR3: TGTGCCATCAGCGACACAACTAGGAACTCCTACGAGCAGTACTTC.

On this clonotype: A much larger clone sits a single nucleotide away, making a read error possible. The chain uses TRBV6-2 or TRBV6-3 and TRBJ1-1; D call uncertain. The CDR3 is 13 amino acids. Germline CDR1 reads MNHEY; CDR2 reads SVGEGT. CDR3 amino acids: CAGSYTLGFRAFF. The DNA for the CDR3 is TGTGCCGGCAGTTACACGTTGGGGTTTCGGGCTTTCTTT.

V is TRBV30 and J is TRBJ1-1; D ambiguous. The CDR3 loop spans 14 amino acids. V was shortened by 3 bases and J by 6 bases, with 17 bases between the two germline ends. Germline V gene data show CDR1 as GTSNPN and CDR2 as SVGIG (reference sequence). CDR3 sequence (DNA): TGTGCCTGGAGCCGAGGCGGACCGGCGCCTGAAGCTTTCTTT. Amino acid sequence: CAWSRGGPAPEAFF.

In regard to this clonotype: This may be a read error, as it is one base from a much larger clone. The CDR3 ends on some other residue instead of the conserved phenylalanine or tryptophan, so this is likely a read error. The chain employs TRBV6-2 or TRBV6-3 and TRBJ2-3; D is undetermined. V lost 2 bases and J lost 3, with 12 bases in between. The CDR3 extends over 15 amino acids. The germline V gene has CDR1 MNHEY and CDR2 SVGEGT. The CDR3 DNA sequence: TGTGCCAGCAGTTACCTCAATTCTAGGACAGATACGCAGTATCTT. Translated: CASSYLNSRTDTQYL.

This clonotype has more than one count but fewer than ten. A read error is possible here, since a much larger clone lies one base away. The chain links TRBV12-3 or TRBV12-4 to TRBJ2-1; 11 bases line up with TRBD2. With 6 bases clipped from V and 6 bases from J, the junction kept 4 bases outside the gene matches. The CDR3 covers 14 residues. The CDR3 reads CASRPGLAANEQFF. The CDR3 coding sequence is TGTGCCAGCAGGCCGGGACTAGCGGCCAATGAGCAGTTCTTC.

Ten or more counts support this clonotype. The chain carries TRBV20-1 and TRBJ2-3; the match to TRBD1 covers 7 bases. CDR1 and CDR2 (germline): DFQATT, SNEGSKA (reference sequence). This CDR3 spans 17 amino acids. V lost 3 bases, J lost 4 bases, and 16 bases stayed unmatched. CDR3 DNA sequence: TGCAGTGCTAGTCCAGGGGGAACCACGGGAAGGGCAGATACGCAGTATTTT. Its protein product is CSASPGGTTGRADTQYF.

This clonotype was counted at least ten times. The J gene is TRBJ1-6, the V gene TRBV4-3; no definite D call. Germline loops: CDR1 LGHNA, CDR2 YSLEER. With 1 base removed from V and 5 bases from J, the gap between germline ends came to 6 bases. The CDR3 runs 14 residues. The CDR3 nucleotides read TGCGCCAGCAGCCAAGCCCCAGATAATTCACCCCTCCACTTT. Translating gives CASSQAPDNSPLHF.